This T cell receptor (beta chain) was documented in a study of graft-versus-host responses after intestinal transplantation. Study outcomes and limitations: Individuals who had graft-donor T cell macrochimerism had allografts that showed high graft-versus-host to host-versus-graft clonal ratios.

The CDR3 consists of 16 residues. V shed 5 bases and J 8 bases; nucleotides not matched to a gene: 14. From germline, CDR1 is LNHDA and CDR2 SQIVND (reference sequence). Method: immunoSEQ multiplex PCR; TCRdb's copy keeps in-frame clones and lacks some. Altogether tens of thousands of clones are present, 90% to 95% being singletons, with the ten largest covering about 0.38%. A word on this clone: The antigen remains undetermined.

This TCR came from a human donor who was the organ donor for an intestinal transplant. V and J are TRBV19 and TRBJ1-4; TRBD1 matches 7 bases. Specimen: unstimulated CD4+ T cells sorted from spleen or lymph node cells, collected before transplant. CDR3 nucleotides: TGTGCCAGTAGTGCCAATTCACAGGGGAGAGGAGAAAAACTGTTTTTT. Protein product: CASSANSQGRGEKLFF. The full variable domain, its missing parts supplied by reference TRBV19 and TRBJ1-4, is DGGITQSPKYLFRKEGQNVTLSCEQNLNHDAMYWYRQDPGQGLRLIYYSQIVNDFQKGDIAEGYSVSREKKESFPLTVTSAQKNPTAFYLCASSANSQGRGEKLFFGSGTQLSVL.